The 9 T cell receptor beta chains listed next were all sequenced from one sample in a study of T cells after yellow fever vaccination. TCRdb fed the 5' RACE reads into MiXCR, producing one record per CDR3 protein. Here the sample spans 450,000 to 650,000 distinct CDR3 sequences, around an eighth being singletons. The material was PBMCs, obtained on the day of the yellow fever booster vaccination. All receptors derive from a man under 40 who received the YFV17D yellow fever vaccine.

V is TRBV29-1 and J is TRBJ2-1; D unclear. The CDR3 runs 14 residues. Between the trimmed V and J ends, which lost 5 bases and 0 bases, there was a span of 11 bases. CDR1 and CDR2 from the germline V gene are SQVTM and ANQGSEA. The CDR3 DNA sequence: TGCAGCGTTTACTTTATACGCTCCTACAATGAGCAGTTCTTC. It specifies CSVYFIRSYNEQFF.

J is TRBJ2-7 and V is TRBV5-1; D remains unclear. V was shortened by 0 bases and J by 2 bases, with 12 bases between the two germline ends. Germline values: CDR1 SGHRS, CDR2 YFSETQ. The CDR3 runs to 15 residues. CDR3 protein: CASSLVTSGAYEQYF. CDR3 nucleotides: TGCGCCAGCAGCTTGGTAACGTCGGGCGCCTACGAGCAGTACTTC.

The chain employs TRBV6-1 and TRBJ1-2; TRBD1 aligns across 7 bases. CDR1 is MNHNS and CDR2 is SASEGT in the germline V gene. This CDR3 has 13 residues. V trimming: 6 bases; J trimming: 4 bases; junction bases outside the gene matches: 5. CDR3 sequence (DNA): TGTGCCAGCAGCTCAGAGGGGGCCTATGGCTACACCTTC. Encoded protein: CASSSEGAYGYTF.

This clonotype has more than one count but fewer than ten. The chain's CDR3 is CASSGASSRYEQYF. The DNA for the CDR3 is TGCGCCAGCAGCGGAGCGAGTTCTAGATACGAGCAGTACTTC. V usage is TRBV5-1 and J usage is TRBJ2-7; no clear D gene. CDR1 and CDR2 (germline): SGHRS, YFSETQ. Trimming removed 4 bases at V and 4 bases at J, with 15 bases between. The CDR3 contains 14 residues.

The chain combines TRBV2 with TRBJ1-1, with a possible D match to TRBD1 (6 bases). Germline CDR1 is SNHLY and CDR2 is FYNNEI. This CDR3 comprises 13 residues. V was shortened by 2 bases and J by 8 bases, with 12 bases between the two germline ends. The CDR3 here is CASSELVGTEAFF. The CDR3, as DNA: TGTGCCAGCAGTGAATTGGTGGGGACAGAAGCTTTCTTT. Drawing the rest from reference TRBV2 and TRBJ1-1, the complete variable domain is EPEVTQTPSHQVTQMGQEVILRCVPISNHLYFYWYRQILGQKVEFLVSFYNNEISEKSEIFDDQFSVERPDGSNFTLKIRSTKLEDSAMYFCASSELVGTEAFFGQGTRLTVV.

This clonotype has only a few counts. The J gene is TRBJ2-7, the V gene TRBV10-3; tentatively, D is TRBD2 (5 bases). Trimming left V 6 bases short and J 2 bases short, with 14 bases between. The CDR3 has 14 amino acids. CDR1 is ENHRY, CDR2 SYGVKD, per germline. The CDR3 sequence: CAIRGVADTYEQYF. CDR3 in DNA: TGTGCCATCAGGGGAGTAGCAGATACCTACGAGCAGTACTTC.

The CDR3 DNA is TGTGCCAGCAGGGAGACGTGGCGGGATGCCTACGAGCAGTACTTC. This codes for CASRETWRDAYEQYF. The rearrangement links TRBV28 to TRBJ2-7; the D gene is possibly TRBD2 (6 bases). Per germline, CDR1 MDHEN and CDR2 SYDVKM. There are 15 residues in the CDR3. The ends were cut back, 6 bases at V and 2 bases at J, with 17 bases in the middle.

This clonotype was detected a few times. The rearrangement joins TRBV5-4 to TRBJ2-1, with D tentatively TRBD2 (5 bases). This CDR3 is 16 amino acids long. Germline lookup yields CDR1 SGHNT and CDR2 YYREEE (reference sequence). The ends were cut back, 0 bases at V and 6 bases at J, with 16 bases in the middle. The CDR3 loop is CASSLGAGLSPNEQFF. The CDR3 region has the DNA TGTGCCAGCAGCTTGGGGGCGGGCCTATCGCCCAATGAGCAGTTCTTC.

The chain couples TRBV28 to TRBJ2-3, with a weak D call TRBD1 (6 bases). Germline V lookup: CDR1 MDHEN, CDR2 SYDVKM. The CDR3 totals 19 residues. V gave up 3 bases and J gave up 3 bases, with 25 bases separating them. CDR3 DNA: TGTGCCAGCAGTTTTGATGGGGAGATACAGGGTCCGAGTACAGATACGCAGTATTTT. Amino acids: CASSFDGEIQGPSTDTQYF.